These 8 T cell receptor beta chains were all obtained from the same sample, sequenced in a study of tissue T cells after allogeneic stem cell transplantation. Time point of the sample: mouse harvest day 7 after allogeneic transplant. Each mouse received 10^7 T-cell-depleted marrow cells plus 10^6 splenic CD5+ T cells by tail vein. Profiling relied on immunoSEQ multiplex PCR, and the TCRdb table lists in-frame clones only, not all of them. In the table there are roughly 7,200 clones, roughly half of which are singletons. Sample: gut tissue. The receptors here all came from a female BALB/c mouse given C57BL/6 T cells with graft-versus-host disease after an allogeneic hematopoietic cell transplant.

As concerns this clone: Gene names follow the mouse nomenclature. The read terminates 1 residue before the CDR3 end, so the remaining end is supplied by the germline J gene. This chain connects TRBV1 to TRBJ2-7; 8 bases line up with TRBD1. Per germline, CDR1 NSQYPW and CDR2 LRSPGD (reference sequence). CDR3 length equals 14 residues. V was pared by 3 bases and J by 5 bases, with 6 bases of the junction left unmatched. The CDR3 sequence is CTCSAPQGADEQYF. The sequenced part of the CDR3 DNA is TGCACCTGCAGTGCCCCGCAGGGGGCGGATGAACAGTAC.

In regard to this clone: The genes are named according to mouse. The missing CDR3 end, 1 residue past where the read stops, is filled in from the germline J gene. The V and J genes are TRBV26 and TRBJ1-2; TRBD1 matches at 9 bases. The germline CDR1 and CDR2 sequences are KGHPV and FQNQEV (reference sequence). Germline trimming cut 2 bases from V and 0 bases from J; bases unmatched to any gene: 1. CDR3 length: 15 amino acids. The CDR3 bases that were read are TGTGCCAGCAGTCTGGGGGACAGGGCAAACTCCGACTACACC. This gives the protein CASSLGDRANSDYT. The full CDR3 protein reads CASSLGDRANSDYTF.

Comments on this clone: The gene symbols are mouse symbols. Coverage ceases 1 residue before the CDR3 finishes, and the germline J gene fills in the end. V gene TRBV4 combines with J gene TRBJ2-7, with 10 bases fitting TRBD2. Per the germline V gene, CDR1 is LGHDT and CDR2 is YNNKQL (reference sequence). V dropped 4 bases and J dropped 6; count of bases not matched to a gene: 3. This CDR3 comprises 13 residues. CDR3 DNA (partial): TGTGCCAGCAGCTTGGACTGGGGGAGTGAACAGTAC. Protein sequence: CASSLDWGSEQY. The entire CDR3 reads CASSLDWGSEQYF.

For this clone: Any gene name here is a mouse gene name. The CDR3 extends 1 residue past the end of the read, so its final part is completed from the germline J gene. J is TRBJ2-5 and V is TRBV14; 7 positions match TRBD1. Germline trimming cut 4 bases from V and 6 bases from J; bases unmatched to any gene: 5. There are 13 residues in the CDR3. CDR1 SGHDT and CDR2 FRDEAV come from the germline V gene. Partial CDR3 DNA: TGTGCCAGCAGTAACAGGGGCAGGGACACCCAGTAC. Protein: CASSNRGRDTQY. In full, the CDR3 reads CASSNRGRDTQYF.

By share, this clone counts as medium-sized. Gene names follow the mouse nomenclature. CDR3 bases read: TGTGCCAGCAGCCAAGACGGGCTGGGTGAAGACACCCAGTAC. This sequence encodes CASSQDGLGEDTQY. The whole CDR3 region reads CASSQDGLGEDTQYF. The chain uses TRBV2 and TRBJ2-5, with D maybe TRBD2 (5 bases). The read falls 1 residue short of the CDR3 end, and the missing part is taken from the germline J gene. V lost 0 bases and J lost 4, with 11 bases in between. The germline CDR1 and CDR2 sequences are LGHNA and YSYQKL. This CDR3 region has 15 residues. The full variable domain, its missing parts supplied by reference TRBV2 and TRBJ2-5, is DPKIIQKPKYLVAVTGSEKILICEQYLGHNAMYWYRQSAKKPLEFMFSYSYQKLMDNQTASSRFQPQSSKKNHLDLQITALKPDDSATYFCASSQDGLGEDTQYFGPGTRLLVL.

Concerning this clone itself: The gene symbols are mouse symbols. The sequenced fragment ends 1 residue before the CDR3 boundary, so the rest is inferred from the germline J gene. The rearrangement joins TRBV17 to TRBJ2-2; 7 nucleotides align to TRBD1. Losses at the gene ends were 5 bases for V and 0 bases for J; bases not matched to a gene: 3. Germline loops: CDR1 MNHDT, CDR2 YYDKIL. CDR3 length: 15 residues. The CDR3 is CASSGDSANTGQLYF. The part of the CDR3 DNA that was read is TGTGCTAGCAGTGGGGACAGCGCAAACACCGGGCAGCTCTAC.

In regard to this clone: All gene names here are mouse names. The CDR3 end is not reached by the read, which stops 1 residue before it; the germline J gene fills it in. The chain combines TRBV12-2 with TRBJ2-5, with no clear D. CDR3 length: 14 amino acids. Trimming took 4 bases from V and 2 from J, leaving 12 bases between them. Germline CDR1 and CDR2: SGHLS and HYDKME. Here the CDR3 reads CASSPRVGQDTQYF. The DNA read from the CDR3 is TGTGCCAGCTCCCCCCGGGTGGGCCAAGACACCCAGTAC.

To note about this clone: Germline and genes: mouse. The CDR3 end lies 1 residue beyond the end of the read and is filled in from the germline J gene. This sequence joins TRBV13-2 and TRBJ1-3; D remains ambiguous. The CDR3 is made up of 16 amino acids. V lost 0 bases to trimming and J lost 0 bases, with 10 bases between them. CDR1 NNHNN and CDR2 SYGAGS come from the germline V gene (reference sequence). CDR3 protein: CASGDAAVHSGNTLYF. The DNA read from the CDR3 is TGTGCCAGCGGTGATGCAGCAGTCCATTCTGGAAATACGCTCTAT.